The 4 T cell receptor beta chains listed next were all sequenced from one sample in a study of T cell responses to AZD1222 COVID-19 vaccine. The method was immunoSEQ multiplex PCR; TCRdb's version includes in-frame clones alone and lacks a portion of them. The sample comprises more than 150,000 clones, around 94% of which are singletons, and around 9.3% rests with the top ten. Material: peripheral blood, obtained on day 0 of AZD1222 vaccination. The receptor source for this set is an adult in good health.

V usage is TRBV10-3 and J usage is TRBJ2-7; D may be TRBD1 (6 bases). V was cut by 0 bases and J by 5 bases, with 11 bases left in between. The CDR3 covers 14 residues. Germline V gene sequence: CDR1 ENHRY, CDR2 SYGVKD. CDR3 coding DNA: TGTGCCATCAGTGAGTCGAGGGACATCCACGAGCAGTACGTC. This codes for CAISESRDIHEQYV.

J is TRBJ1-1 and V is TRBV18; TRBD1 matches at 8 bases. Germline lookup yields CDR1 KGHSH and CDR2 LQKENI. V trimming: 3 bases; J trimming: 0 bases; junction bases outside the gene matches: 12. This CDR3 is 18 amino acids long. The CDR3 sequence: CASSPPGQESLMNTEAFF. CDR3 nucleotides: TGTGCCAGCTCACCCCCGGGACAGGAATCCCTTATGAACACTGAAGCTTTCTTT.

This CDR3 reads CSVSLLTGELFF. The CDR3 DNA sequence: TGCAGCGTTTCCCTATTAACCGGGGAGCTGTTTTTT. V is TRBV29-1 and J is TRBJ2-2; D is uncertain. The V end was cut by 5 bases, the J end by 5 bases, with 9 bases between. CDR3 length equals 12 residues. Germline-derived CDR1 and CDR2 are SQVTM and ANQGSEA.

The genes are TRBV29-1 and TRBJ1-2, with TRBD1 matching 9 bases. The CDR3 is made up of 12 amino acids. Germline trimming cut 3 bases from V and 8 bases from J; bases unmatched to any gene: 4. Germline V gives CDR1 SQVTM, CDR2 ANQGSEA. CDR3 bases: TGCAGCGTTGATTTGACAGGGGGAGGCTACACCTTC. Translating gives CSVDLTGGGYTF.